A single sample gave rise to the 4 T cell receptor beta chains below, sequenced in a study of T cell responses to AZD1222 COVID-19 vaccine. Clones were sequenced by immunoSEQ multiplex PCR, and TCRdb holds only the in-frame ones, with some missing. The repertoire has some 100,000 clones, around nine tenths of them found once; the top ten carry 16%. The sample consisted of peripheral blood, taken on day 0 of AZD1222 vaccination. These receptors came from an adult in good health.

The J gene is TRBJ2-5, the V gene TRBV28, with 9 bases that match TRBD2. The CDR3 is 16 residues long. Germline lookup yields CDR1 MDHEN and CDR2 SYDVKM. V was clipped by 2 bases and J by 0 bases; unmatched bases: 4. CDR3 sequence reads: CASSLGLAGNQETQYF. The CDR3 region has the DNA TGTGCCAGCAGTTTAGGGCTAGCGGGAAACCAAGAGACCCAGTACTTC.

V usage is TRBV11-2 and J usage is TRBJ2-1; 8 bases match TRBD2. CDR1 and CDR2 from the germline V gene are SGHAT and FQNNGV. The CDR3 has 16 residues. V was pared by 5 bases and J by 5 bases, with 11 bases of the junction left unmatched. This CDR3 is CASSLYGAGGDNEQFF. DNA for the CDR3: TGTGCCAGCAGCCTTTATGGGGCGGGGGGTGACAATGAGCAGTTCTTC.

J is TRBJ1-2 and V is TRBV2, with TRBD1 as a possible D gene (6 bases). The CDR3 has 12 residues. Trimming pared 5 bases from V and 4 bases from J, leaving 8 bases between. Germline-derived CDR1 and CDR2 are SNHLY and FYNNEI. The CDR3 sequence: CASSRDIYGYTF. CDR3 in DNA: TGTGCCAGCAGTCGGGACATCTATGGCTACACCTTC.

The chain couples TRBV10-3 to TRBJ1-1; no clear D gene. The CDR3 loop spans 12 amino acids. Germline V CDR1 and CDR2: ENHRY, SYGVKD. Trimming pared 4 bases from V and 1 base from J, leaving 4 bases between. The CDR3 loop reads CAISGQNTEAFF. As DNA, the CDR3 is TGTGCCATCAGTGGGCAGAACACTGAAGCTTTCTTT.